The source of this T cell receptor (beta chain) is a study of blood T cell repertoires in COVID-19. Study in general: Specimens from acute and convalescent COVID-19 originated in the United States, Italy and Spain. T cells, B-cell-depleted T cells, or PBMCs provided the cDNA or gDNA that served as material.

The CDR3 length is 15 residues. Germline CDR1 is SGHNT and CDR2 is YYREEE (reference sequence). V lost 2 bases to trimming and J lost 6 bases; unmatched junction nucleotides: 5. In the original processing: Reference gene primer amplification in the assay estimated nucleated cell counts. Profiling relied on immunoSEQ multiplex PCR, and the TCRdb table lists in-frame clones only, not all of them. That table is the source of V, J and clone size, and D and trimming were worked out from the DNA. The sample has 150,000 to 200,000 clones, around 80% seen once. Clinical history reported by participants formed the basis on which cohorts were assigned.

Sample: PBMCs or T cells enriched from blood (not recorded which). The chain couples TRBV5-4 to TRBJ2-1; 10 bases align to TRBD2. This receptor was identified in a woman aged 55-70 years who had recovered from COVID-19. The DNA of the CDR3 is TGTGCCAGCAGCTTTGAAGCGGGGGGGCTCAATGAGCAGTTCTTC. As protein: CASSFEAGGLNEQFF.